This T cell receptor (beta chain) derives from a study of blood T cell repertoires in COVID-19. Study as a whole: Collection of acute and convalescent COVID-19 samples took place in the United States, Italy and Spain.

CDR3 size: 13 residues. Germline loops: CDR1 SGHNT, CDR2 YENEEA. The V end was cut by 8 bases, the J end by 1 base, with 12 bases between. Study processing details: Amplifying reference gene primers gave estimates of nucleated cell counts. The protocol was immunoSEQ multiplex PCR, while the TCRdb copy is restricted to in-frame clones and leaves out a portion. V, J and clone size were drawn from that table, and D and trimming were deduced from the DNA. The table has 50,000 to 65,000 clones, 85% to 90% seen once; the top ten hold 3% to 3.5%. The clonotype comes from a middle-aged man with active COVID-19. V gene TRBV11-3 combines with J gene TRBJ2-7; the D gene is possibly TRBD2 (6 bases). The sequenced material came from peripheral blood. CDR3 region: CASSPSGSYEQYF. The CDR3 DNA reads TGTGCCAGCTCCCCGAGCGGGTCCTACGAGCAGTACTTC.